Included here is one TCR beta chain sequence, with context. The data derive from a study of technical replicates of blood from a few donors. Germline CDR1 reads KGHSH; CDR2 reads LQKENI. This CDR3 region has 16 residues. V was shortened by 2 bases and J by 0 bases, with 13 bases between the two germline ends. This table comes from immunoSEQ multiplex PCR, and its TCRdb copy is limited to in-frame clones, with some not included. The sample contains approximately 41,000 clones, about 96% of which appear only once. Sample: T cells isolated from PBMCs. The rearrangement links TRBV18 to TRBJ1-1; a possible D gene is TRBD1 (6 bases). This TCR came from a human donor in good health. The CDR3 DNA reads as TGTGCCAGCTCACCAAGGGGGGGCGGTCTGAACACTGAAGCTTTCTTT. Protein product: CASSPRGGGLNTEAFF. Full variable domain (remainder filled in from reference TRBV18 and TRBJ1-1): NAGVMQNPRHLVRRRGQEARLRCSPMKGHSHVYWYRQLPEEGLKFMVYLQKENIIDESGMPKERFSAEFPKEGPSILRIQQVVRGDSAAYFCASSPRGGGLNTEAFFGQGTRLTVV.